This T cell receptor beta chain came from a study of Graves' ophthalmopathy and Graves' hyperthyroidism. Across the study: The blood sample was drawn at first diagnosis and before any treatment. General observations from the study: A 13-signature model separated ophthalmopathy from stable hyperthyroidism, reaching roughly 85% sensitivity and around 83% specificity cross-validated.

CDR1 and CDR2 from the germline V gene are MNHEY and SVGAGI. The CDR3 is 16 amino acids. Trimming took 1 base from V and 3 from J, leaving 12 bases between them. Transcripts of RNA were the source for amplifying TCR beta CDR3 regions. Investigators did first-round RT-PCR with HTBI primers, then second-round multiplex PCR. One entry per CDR3 protein, called by TCRdb with MiXCR from the multiplex PCR reads. Among about 400,000 distinct CDR3 sequences listed, around 17% were seen once. This clonotype was seen many times. Its target is unknown. The clonotype originates from a woman between 18 and 29 years old with Graves' ophthalmopathy. Input material: peripheral blood. This sequence joins TRBV6-5 and TRBJ1-4; the D gene is possibly TRBD1 (6 bases). This chain's CDR3 is CASSYYRGAANEKLFF. For the CDR3, the DNA is TGTGCCAGCAGTTACTATCGGGGGGCGGCTAATGAAAAACTGTTTTTT.